Sequencing of this TCR beta chain was carried out in a study of T cells in localized non-small cell lung cancer. The data were produced by immunoSEQ multiplex PCR, yet TCRdb's version contains in-frame clones alone and is incomplete. This sample yields fewer than 25,000 clones, of which 75% to 95% are seen a single time; about 7% belongs to the top ten. Germline CDR1 LNHNV, CDR2 YYDKDF (reference sequence). V dropped 2 bases and J dropped 0 bases, with 7 bases sitting between them. This CDR3 contains 14 residues. The sample in question was peripheral blood, obtained before any cancer treatment. The clonotype comes from a woman between 35 and 70 years old with stage I lung adenocarcinoma. This chain connects TRBV15 to TRBJ1-2; D not certain. The DNA for the CDR3 is TGTGCCACCAGCAGACTAAACGCTAACTATGGCTACACCTTC. Its protein product is CATSRLNANYGYTF.